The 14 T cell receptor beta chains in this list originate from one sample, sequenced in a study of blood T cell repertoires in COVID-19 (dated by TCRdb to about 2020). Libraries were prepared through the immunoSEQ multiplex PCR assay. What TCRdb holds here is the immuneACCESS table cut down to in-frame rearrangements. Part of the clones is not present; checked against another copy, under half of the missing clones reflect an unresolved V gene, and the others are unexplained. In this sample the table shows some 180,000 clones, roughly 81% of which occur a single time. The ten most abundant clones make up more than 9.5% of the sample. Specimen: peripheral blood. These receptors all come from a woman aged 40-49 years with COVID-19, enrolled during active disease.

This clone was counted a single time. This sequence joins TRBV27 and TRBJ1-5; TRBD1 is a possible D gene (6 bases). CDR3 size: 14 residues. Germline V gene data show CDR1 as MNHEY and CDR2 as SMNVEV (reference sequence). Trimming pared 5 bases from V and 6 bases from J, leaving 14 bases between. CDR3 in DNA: TGTGCCAGCAGTATCAACCGGGACACTCAGCCCCAGCATTTT. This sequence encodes CASSINRDTQPQHF.

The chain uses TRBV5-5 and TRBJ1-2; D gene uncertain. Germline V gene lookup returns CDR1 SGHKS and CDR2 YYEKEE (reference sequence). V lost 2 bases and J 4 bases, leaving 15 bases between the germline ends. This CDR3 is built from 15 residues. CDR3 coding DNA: TGTGCCAGCAGCTTCACCGCGGTGGGTGGCTATGGCTACACCTTC. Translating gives CASSFTAVGGYGYTF.

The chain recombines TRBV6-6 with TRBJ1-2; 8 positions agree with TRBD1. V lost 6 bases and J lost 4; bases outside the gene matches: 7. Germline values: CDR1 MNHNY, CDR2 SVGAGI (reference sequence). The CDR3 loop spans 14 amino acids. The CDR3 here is CASRDTGGAYGYTF. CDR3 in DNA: TGTGCCAGCAGAGACACAGGGGGTGCCTATGGCTACACCTTC.

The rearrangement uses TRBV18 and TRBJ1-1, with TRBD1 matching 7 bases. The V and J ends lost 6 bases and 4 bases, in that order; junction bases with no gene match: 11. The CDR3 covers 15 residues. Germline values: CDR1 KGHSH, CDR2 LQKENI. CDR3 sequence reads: CASSQRGGEATEAFF. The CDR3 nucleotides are TGTGCCAGCTCCCAACGAGGGGGCGAGGCCACTGAAGCTTTCTTT.

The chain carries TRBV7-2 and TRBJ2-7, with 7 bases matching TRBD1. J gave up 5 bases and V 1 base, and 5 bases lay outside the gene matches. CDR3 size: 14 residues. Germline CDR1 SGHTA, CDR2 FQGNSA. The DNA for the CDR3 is TGTGCCAGCAGCTTAGAGGGACAGCGTAACGAGCAGTACTTC. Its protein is CASSLEGQRNEQYF.

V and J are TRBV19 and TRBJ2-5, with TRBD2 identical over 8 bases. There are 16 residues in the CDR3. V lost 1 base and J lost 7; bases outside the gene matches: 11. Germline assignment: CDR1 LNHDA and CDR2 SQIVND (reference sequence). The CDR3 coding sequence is TGTGCCAGTAGTATAGTCGCCGGGAGGGGCACAGGGACCCAGTACTTC. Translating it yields CASSIVAGRGTGTQYF.

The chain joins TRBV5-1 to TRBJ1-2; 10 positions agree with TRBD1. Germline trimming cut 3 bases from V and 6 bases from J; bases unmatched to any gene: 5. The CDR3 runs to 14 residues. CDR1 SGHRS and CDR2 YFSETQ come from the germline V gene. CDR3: CASSYGTGVHGYTF. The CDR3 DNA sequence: TGCGCCAGCAGCTACGGGACAGGGGTACATGGCTACACCTTC.

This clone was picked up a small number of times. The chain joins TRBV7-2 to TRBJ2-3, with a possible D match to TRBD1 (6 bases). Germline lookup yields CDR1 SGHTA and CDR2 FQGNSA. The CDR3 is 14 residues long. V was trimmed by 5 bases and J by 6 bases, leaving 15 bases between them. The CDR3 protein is CASSQGWLGDTQYF. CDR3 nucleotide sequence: TGTGCCAGCAGCCAGGGGTGGCTGGGGGATACGCAGTATTTT.

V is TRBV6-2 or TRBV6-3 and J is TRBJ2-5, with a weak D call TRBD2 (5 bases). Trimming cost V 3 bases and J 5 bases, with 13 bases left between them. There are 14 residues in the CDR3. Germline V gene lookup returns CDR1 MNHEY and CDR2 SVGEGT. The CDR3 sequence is CASSYRGGWETQYF. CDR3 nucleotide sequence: TGTGCCAGCAGTTATCGAGGAGGCTGGGAGACCCAGTACTTC.

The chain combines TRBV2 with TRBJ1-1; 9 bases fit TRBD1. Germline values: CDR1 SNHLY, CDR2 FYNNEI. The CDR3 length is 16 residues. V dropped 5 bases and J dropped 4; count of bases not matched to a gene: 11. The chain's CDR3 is CASSSIPGQGSTEAFF. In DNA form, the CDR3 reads TGTGCCAGCAGTTCTATTCCCGGACAGGGGTCCACTGAAGCTTTCTTT.

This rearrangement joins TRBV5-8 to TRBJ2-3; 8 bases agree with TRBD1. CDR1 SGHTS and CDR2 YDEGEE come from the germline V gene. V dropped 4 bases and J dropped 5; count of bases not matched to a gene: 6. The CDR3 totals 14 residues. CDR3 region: CASSPGQGGDTQYF. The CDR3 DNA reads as TGTGCCAGCAGCCCTGGACAGGGAGGAGATACGCAGTATTTT.

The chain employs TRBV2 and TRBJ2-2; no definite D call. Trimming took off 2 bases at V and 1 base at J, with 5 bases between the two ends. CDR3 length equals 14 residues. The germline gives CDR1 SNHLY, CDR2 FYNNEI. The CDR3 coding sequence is TGTGCCAGCAGTGAATATCGGAACACCGGGGAGCTGTTTTTT. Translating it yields CASSEYRNTGELFF.

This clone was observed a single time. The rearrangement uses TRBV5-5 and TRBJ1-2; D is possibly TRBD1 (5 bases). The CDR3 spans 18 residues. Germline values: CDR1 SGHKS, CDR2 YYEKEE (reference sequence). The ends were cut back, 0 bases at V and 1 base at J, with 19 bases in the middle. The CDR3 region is CASSLDLQGAKYNYGYTF. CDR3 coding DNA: TGTGCCAGCAGCTTGGACCTACAAGGGGCCAAATATAACTATGGCTACACCTTC.

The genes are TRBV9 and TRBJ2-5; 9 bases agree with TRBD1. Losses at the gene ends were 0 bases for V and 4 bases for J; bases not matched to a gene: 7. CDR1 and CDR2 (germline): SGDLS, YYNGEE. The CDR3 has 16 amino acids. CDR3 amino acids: CASSVGRDRVGETQYF. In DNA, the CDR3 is TGTGCCAGCAGCGTAGGCCGGGACAGGGTAGGAGAGACCCAGTACTTC. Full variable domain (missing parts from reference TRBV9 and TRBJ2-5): DSGVTQTPKHLITATGQRVTLRCSPRSGDLSVYWYQQSLDQGLQFLIQYYNGEERAKGNILERFSAQQFPDLHSELNLSSLELGDSALYFCASSVGRDRVGETQYFGPGTRLLVL.